The next 17 T cell receptor beta chains were all read from a single sample in a study of blood T cells in healthy people across ages. Together with a sample-barcoded 5' primer, a J-beta primer mix was included in a second PCR lasting roughly 6 to 12 cycles. TCRdb reprocessed the 5' RACE reads via MiXCR and lists one record per CDR3 protein. The sample has about a million distinct CDR3 sequences; approximately 38% are singletons. Input material: blood. The receptors derive from a man younger than 35 in good health.

The chain combines TRBV9 with TRBJ2-1; 7 bases agree with TRBD2. V dropped 2 bases and J dropped 4; count of bases not matched to a gene: 3. Germline CDR1 SGDLS, CDR2 YYNGEE. This CDR3 is 14 amino acids long. Here the CDR3 DNA reads TGTGCCAGCAGCGTTGGGGGGGTATACAATGAGCAGTTCTTC. Protein: CASSVGGVYNEQFF.

The rearrangement links TRBV7-3 to TRBJ1-1; D might be TRBD1 (6 bases). Looked up from germline, CDR1 is SGHTA and CDR2 is FQGTGA. V lost 6 bases and J lost 9, with 14 bases in between. The CDR3 totals 12 residues. CDR3 amino acids: CASRSIRGKAFF. The CDR3 DNA sequence: TGTGCCAGCAGATCCATCAGGGGAAAAGCTTTCTTT.

V is TRBV5-6 and J is TRBJ1-2; D is unclear. The CDR3 is 14 residues long. V lost 4 bases and J 1 base, leaving 11 bases between the germline ends. Germline V CDR1 and CDR2: SGHDT, YYEEEE. The CDR3 nucleotides read TGTGCCAGCAGCATTCTCACGCGTAACTATGGCTACACCTTC. Protein sequence: CASSILTRNYGYTF.

The chain has TRBV3-1 and TRBJ2-3; a possible D gene is TRBD1 (6 bases). The CDR3 length is 17 residues. The V gene lost 4 bases and the J gene lost 2 bases, with 19 bases spanning the gap. Germline CDR1 is LGHDT and CDR2 is YNNKEL (reference sequence). The CDR3 region is CASSPGTGQSFTDTQYF. The CDR3 region has the DNA TGTGCCAGCAGCCCTGGAACCGGACAGAGCTTCACAGATACGCAGTATTTT.

The chain uses TRBV2 and TRBJ1-6; D possibly corresponds to TRBD1 (6 bases). V dropped 7 bases and J dropped 7 bases, with 14 bases sitting between them. There are 14 residues in the CDR3. CDR1 and CDR2 (germline): SNHLY, FYNNEI. CDR3 DNA sequence: TGTGCCAGCAAGTTGACAGGATTGAATTCACCCCTCCACTTT. Its translation: CASKLTGLNSPLHF.

This chain joins TRBV6-6 and TRBJ1-5; D is undetermined. Germline values: CDR1 MNHNY, CDR2 SVGAGI (reference sequence). This CDR3 is 11 amino acids long. V dropped 8 bases and J dropped 6 bases, with 8 bases sitting between them. The CDR3 protein is CASSGGQPQHF. The CDR3 DNA is TGTGCCAGCTCCGGCGGTCAGCCCCAGCATTTT.

In its sample, this clonotype was seen many times. The chain joins TRBV7-2 to TRBJ2-7, with 7 bases fitting TRBD2. The germline gives CDR1 SGHTA, CDR2 FQGNSA. The CDR3 is 15 residues long. After removal of 2 bases from V and 7 bases from J, the junction contained 11 bases not matched to a gene. CDR3 residues: CASSLWGGSHNEQYF. The CDR3 nucleotides are TGTGCCAGCAGCTTATGGGGGGGGTCCCACAATGAGCAGTACTTC.

This rearrangement joins TRBV4-2 to TRBJ2-5; no firm D call. Trimming stripped 4 bases from V and 5 bases from J, with 11 bases between. Germline-derived CDR1 and CDR2 are LGHNA and YNFKEQ. This CDR3 has 13 amino acids. CDR3 nucleotide sequence: TGTGCCAGCAGCCGGAAGGGTGGGGAGACCCAGTACTTC. Protein product: CASSRKGGETQYF.

The V gene is TRBV7-2, the J gene TRBJ2-1; 7 nucleotides agree with TRBD1. Germline values: CDR1 SGHTA, CDR2 FQGNSA. V trimming: 6 bases; J trimming: 1 base; junction bases outside the gene matches: 6. The CDR3 length is 15 residues. Written as DNA, the CDR3 is TGTGCCAGCAGATCCGGCAGGGGGTCCTACAATGAGCAGTTCTTC. Encoded protein: CASRSGRGSYNEQFF.

The rearrangement links TRBV6-2 or TRBV6-3 to TRBJ1-1; D is unresolved. Trimming removed 4 bases from V and 0 bases from J, with 18 bases in between. Germline loops: CDR1 MNHEY, CDR2 SVGEGT. This CDR3 contains 17 residues. The DNA for the CDR3 is TGTGCCAGCAGTTCCCCAAGGGAGCGGCGCATGAACACTGAAGCTTTCTTT. Translated, it gives CASSSPRERRMNTEAFF.

This clonotype came up a few times. The chain recombines TRBV7-9 with TRBJ2-4, with TRBD1 as a possible D gene (6 bases). The J call may be incorrect, as the DNA end agrees better with TRBJ2-7. The length of the CDR3 is 12 residues. Germline lookup yields CDR1 SEHNR and CDR2 FQNEAQ (reference sequence). CDR3 nucleotides: TGTGCCAGCAGCCCAGGGGTCCACGAGCAGTACTTC. Translating gives CASSPGVHEQYF.

This clonotype has a count of ten or more. The chain uses TRBV7-2 and TRBJ1-4; D possibly corresponds to TRBD1 (5 bases). The CDR3 totals 16 residues. CDR1 and CDR2 (germline): SGHTA, FQGNSA. Trimming pared 1 base from V and 8 bases from J, leaving 17 bases between. The CDR3 is CASSLERRGGREKLFF. The CDR3 bases are TGTGCCAGCAGCTTAGAACGTCGGGGGGGTAGGGAAAAACTGTTTTTT.

The rearrangement links TRBV29-1 to TRBJ1-4; no clear D. Germline V gene sequence: CDR1 SQVTM, CDR2 ANQGSEA. CDR3 length equals 10 residues. Trimming removed 7 bases at V and 7 bases at J, with 7 bases between. The CDR3: CSALVEKLFF. CDR3 nucleotides: TGCAGCGCCTTGGTTGAAAAACTGTTTTTT.

The V call is TRBV6-6, the J call TRBJ2-3; TRBD2 agrees at 7 bases. The CDR3 length is 15 residues. J lost 11 bases, V lost 2 bases, and 13 bases had no gene match. In germline, CDR1 is MNHNY, CDR2 SVGAGI (reference sequence). The CDR3 DNA sequence: TGTGCCAGCAGTTACGAGGGAGGGTTTAATGGAGGGCAGTATTTT. Its protein is CASSYEGGFNGGQYF.

The table lists this clonotype with a few counts. CDR3 amino acids: CATSRDLRQASNYGYTF. The CDR3 coding sequence is TGTGCCACCAGCAGAGATTTAAGACAGGCGTCGAACTATGGCTACACCTTC. The chain combines TRBV15 with TRBJ1-2; possible D gene TRBD1, 6 bases. The CDR3 consists of 17 residues. Trimming removed 0 bases from V and 2 bases from J, with 16 bases in between. CDR1 is LNHNV, CDR2 YYDKDF, per germline (reference sequence).

The CDR3 nucleotides are TGCAGTGCTAGAGTGTGGGGTTTCTATGGCTACACCTTC. It specifies CSARVWGFYGYTF. This rearrangement joins TRBV20-1 to TRBJ1-2; D remains unclear. This CDR3 spans 13 amino acids. Germline V gene lookup returns CDR1 DFQATT and CDR2 SNEGSKA (reference sequence). V dropped 1 base and J dropped 4 bases, with 10 bases sitting between them.

This chain joins TRBV12-3 or TRBV12-4 and TRBJ1-2, with 9 bases aligning to TRBD1. V gave up 4 bases and J gave up 8 bases; unmatched junction bases: 11. The CDR3 consists of 15 residues. The DNA for the CDR3 is TGTGCCAGCAGTTCCTCCCGGGACAGGGTTTCAGGCTACACCTTC. This translates into CASSSSRDRVSGYTF.